This TCR beta chain was captured in a study of blood T cell repertoires in COVID-19. This study enrolled people aged roughly 18 to 100 from around 26 US geographic areas. Participants had their cohort set by participant-reported clinical history. The recovered donors of Cohort 3 showed two negative PCRs, clearance, or symptom resolution. Per the authors' pipeline: It was from reference gene primer amplification that nucleated cell counts were estimated. The protocol was immunoSEQ multiplex PCR, while the TCRdb copy is restricted to in-frame clones and leaves out a portion. The V and J calls and clone size come from that table; D and trimming were worked out from the DNA. In the table there are some 190,000 clones, about four fifths of which are singletons. Sequences were obtained from PBMCs or T cells enriched from blood (not recorded which). The TCR sequence derives from a woman under 40 who had recovered from COVID-19.

The CDR3 DNA reads as TGTGCCAGCAGCGGGACAGGGGAACAGCCCCAGCATTTT. Protein: CASSGTGEQPQHF. The rearrangement uses TRBV2 and TRBJ1-5; TRBD1 aligns across 10 bases. This CDR3 spans 13 amino acids. CDR1 is SNHLY, CDR2 FYNNEI, per germline. The V segment lost 6 bases and the J segment 7 bases; nucleotides outside the gene matches: 3.